The 32 T cell receptor beta chains below come from one sample, sequenced in a study of cytomegalovirus exposure and HLA in healthy donors. Vbeta (60) and Jbeta (13) primers were used in the PCR. Repertoires were generated with immunoSEQ multiplex PCR, while TCRdb's copy carries only in-frame clones and drops some. The sample yields 85,000 to 130,000 clones, around 9.1% seen once. Sample: PBMCs. These receptors were collected from a man aged 35-49 years in good health and CMV-seropositive.

V and J are TRBV6-1 and TRBJ2-1; D remains unclear. The CDR3 runs to 12 residues. Germline lookup yields CDR1 MNHNS and CDR2 SASEGT. V was cut by 7 bases and J by 7 bases, with 11 bases left in between. CDR3 loop: CASTGAVNEQFF. DNA of the CDR3: TGTGCCAGCACTGGAGCTGTAAATGAGCAGTTCTTC.

This clone was observed a handful of times. Other DNA sequences from this sample encode an identical CDR3 as well. This chain links TRBV20-1 with TRBJ2-7; possibly TRBD2 for D (5 bases). Germline CDR1 is DFQATT and CDR2 is SNEGSKA (reference sequence). CDR3 length equals 11 residues. V was cut by 5 bases and J by 3 bases, with 8 bases left in between. The CDR3 here is CSAPGIYEQYF. CDR3 DNA: TGCAGTGCTCCCGGGATCTACGAGCAGTACTTC.

In this sample, this clone turned up a few times. The chain joins TRBV9 to TRBJ2-1, with D perhaps TRBD1 (5 bases). The CDR3 runs 12 residues. In germline, CDR1 is SGDLS, CDR2 YYNGEE. The ends were cut back, 5 bases at V and 6 bases at J, with 9 bases in the middle. The chain's CDR3 is CASRDDSNEQFF. In nucleotides, the CDR3 is TGTGCCAGCAGAGATGACAGCAATGAGCAGTTCTTC.

This clone turned up a few times. The DNA of the CDR3 is TGTGCCAGCACCCCCGGGGCGGGGGGTGAGCAGTTCTTC. It yields the protein CASTPGAGGEQFF. V usage is TRBV6-5 and J usage is TRBJ2-1; 8 nucleotides line up with TRBD2. There are 13 residues in the CDR3. Trimming removed 7 bases from V and 9 bases from J; junction bases left unmatched: 8. The V gene's germline CDR1 is MNHEY and CDR2 SVGAGI.

The rearrangement links TRBV9 to TRBJ2-5, with D perhaps matching TRBD2 (6 bases). The CDR3 consists of 14 residues. The germline V gene encodes CDR1 SGDLS and CDR2 YYNGEE. Trimming left V 4 bases short and J 1 base short, with 11 bases between. The chain's CDR3 is CASSPGGSQETQYF. The CDR3 nucleotides are TGTGCCAGCAGCCCTGGAGGGAGCCAAGAGACCCAGTACTTC. Full variable domain (remainder filled in from reference TRBV9 and TRBJ2-5): DSGVTQTPKHLITATGQRVTLRCSPRSGDLSVYWYQQSLDQGLQFLIQYYNGEERAKGNILERFSAQQFPDLHSELNLSSLELGDSALYFCASSPGGSQETQYFGPGTRLLVL.

This chain connects TRBV6-1 to TRBJ2-7; a weak D match, TRBD2 (6 bases). The germline gives CDR1 MNHNS, CDR2 SASEGT. The V and J ends lost 7 bases and 4 bases respectively, with 14 bases between them. CDR3 length equals 13 residues. The CDR3 reads CASKEGRSYEQYF. CDR3 nucleotides: TGTGCCAGCAAGGAGGGTCGGAGTTACGAGCAGTACTTC.

The chain uses TRBV19 and TRBJ1-1; 7 positions agree with TRBD1. This CDR3 comprises 14 residues. Unmatched junction bases numbered 5, after V lost 3 bases and J lost 4 bases. Germline V gene lookup returns CDR1 LNHDA and CDR2 SQIVND (reference sequence). This CDR3 is CASSIPWTGTEAFF. CDR3 bases: TGTGCCAGTAGTATCCCGTGGACAGGCACTGAAGCTTTCTTT.

This clone was found a few times. The chain carries TRBV6-5 and TRBJ2-1; D not certain. V shed 5 bases and J shed 9 bases, with 11 bases lying between them. The length of the CDR3 is 12 residues. Germline V gene sequence: CDR1 MNHEY, CDR2 SVGAGI. This CDR3 is CASSTRGVEQFF. The DNA of the CDR3 is TGTGCCAGCAGTACCCGAGGTGTTGAGCAGTTCTTC.

The chain combines TRBV6-1 with TRBJ1-5; TRBD1 is a possible D gene (5 bases). Deletions cut 1 base from V and 4 bases from J, with 11 bases between. The CDR3 spans 15 residues. Germline V lookup: CDR1 MNHNS, CDR2 SASEGT. The CDR3 DNA sequence: TGTGCCAGCAGTGAAGATCCAGGGCCAAATCAGCCCCAGCATTTT. This translates into CASSEDPGPNQPQHF.

This clone was detected only a few times. The chain recombines TRBV10-1 with TRBJ2-3; TRBD2 aligns across 7 bases. V lost 0 bases, J lost 5 bases, and 8 bases stayed unmatched. The CDR3 has 16 amino acids. Germline CDR1 reads WNHNN; CDR2 reads SYGVQD (reference sequence). The DNA of the CDR3 is TGCGCCAGCAGTGAGTCCCCCGGGAGGATGGTAGATACGCAGTATTTT. Its protein is CASSESPGRMVDTQYF.

This clone was observed a handful of times. The chain has TRBV11-2 and TRBJ2-3; D perhaps matches TRBD2 (5 bases). The CDR3 runs 14 residues. The germline V and J ends were trimmed by 3 bases and 5 bases, with 12 bases remaining between them. The germline V gene has CDR1 SGHAT and CDR2 FQNNGV. The CDR3 loop is CASSFRTGGDTQYF. The CDR3 DNA sequence: TGTGCCAGCAGCTTCCGGACTGGAGGAGATACGCAGTATTTT.

In this sample, this clone turned up a few times. The chain joins TRBV28 to TRBJ2-2; 7 bases are a match to TRBD2. CDR1 and CDR2 (germline): MDHEN, SYDVKM. Losses at the gene ends were 5 bases for V and 7 bases for J; bases not matched to a gene: 7. This CDR3 spans 14 amino acids. The CDR3 here is CASSPGLVNGELFF. The CDR3 nucleotides read TGTGCCAGCAGTCCCGGACTAGTTAACGGGGAGCTGTTTTTT.

This clone turned up a few times. V usage is TRBV7-2 and J usage is TRBJ2-7; 10 bases fit TRBD2. Germline V gene sequence: CDR1 SGHTA, CDR2 FQGNSA. J lost 3 bases, V lost 5 bases, and 7 bases had no gene match. The CDR3 has 15 residues. The CDR3 DNA is TGTGCCAGCAGCCTAAAAGCGGGAGGGGGCTACGAGCAGTACTTC. Its protein product is CASSLKAGGGYEQYF.

V gene TRBV4-2 combines with J gene TRBJ2-5; maybe TRBD2 (5 bases). The CDR3 covers 16 residues. Germline CDR1 reads LGHNA; CDR2 reads YNFKEQ. The V end lost 1 base, the J end lost 0 bases, and 12 bases lay between the germline ends. CDR3 sequence reads: CASSQGGRQYQETQYF. CDR3 coding DNA: TGTGCCAGCAGCCAAGGAGGGCGGCAGTACCAAGAGACCCAGTACTTC.

This clone was picked up a small number of times. V usage is TRBV2 and J usage is TRBJ2-2, with D unclear. Germline V gives CDR1 SNHLY, CDR2 FYNNEI. This CDR3 region has 14 residues. V was shortened by 3 bases and J by 1 base, with 6 bases between the two germline ends. The CDR3 bases are TGTGCCAGCAGTGATGTTAGGAACACCGGGGAGCTGTTTTTT. Translation gives CASSDVRNTGELFF.

This clone has more than one count but fewer than ten. The CDR3 region has the DNA TGTGCCAGCAGCCGCCTCGGGACAGCTTTCTATGGCTACACCTTC. Residues: CASSRLGTAFYGYTF. The chain recombines TRBV28 with TRBJ1-2; 7 bases map to TRBD1. Germline V gene data show CDR1 as MDHEN and CDR2 as SYDVKM. There are 15 residues in the CDR3. V trimming: 6 bases; J trimming: 4 bases; junction bases outside the gene matches: 11.

Only a few counts were recorded for this clone. Other nucleotide sequences from this sample produce the same CDR3. The genes are TRBV6-5 and TRBJ1-5, with 8 nucleotides matching TRBD1. The CDR3 is made up of 15 amino acids. Trimming took 3 bases from V and 6 from J; bases not matched to a gene: 7. The germline CDR1 and CDR2 sequences are MNHEY and SVGAGI. DNA for the CDR3: TGTGCCAGCAGTTATTCCGGACAGGGTAGTCAGCCCCAGCATTTT. Translated: CASSYSGQGSQPQHF.

This clone was seen a handful of times. J is TRBJ2-7 and V is TRBV4-1, with no clear D. V was clipped by 0 bases and J by 6 bases, with 6 bases between them. This CDR3 has 12 residues. CDR1 and CDR2 (germline): MGHRA, YSYEKL. The CDR3 reads CASSQDSLEQYF. The CDR3 bases are TGCGCCAGCAGCCAAGATTCACTCGAGCAGTACTTC.

V is TRBV5-1 and J is TRBJ2-5, with D maybe TRBD2 (5 bases). CDR3 size: 14 residues. Germline assignment: CDR1 SGHRS and CDR2 YFSETQ. V lost 1 base and J 5 bases, leaving 12 bases between the germline ends. CDR3 sequence: CASSLNLQRETQYF. The CDR3 coding sequence is TGCGCCAGCAGCTTGAATCTCCAGCGGGAGACCCAGTACTTC. Based on the CDR3 plus reference TRBV5-1 and TRBJ2-5, the full variable domain is KAGVTQTPRYLIKTRGQQVTLSCSPISGHRSVSWYQQTPGQGLQFLFEYFSETQRNKGNFPGRFSGRQFSNSRSEMNVSTLELGDSALYLCASSLNLQRETQYFGPGTRLLVL.

This clone was counted a few times. The chain joins TRBV6-6 to TRBJ2-7; 10 nucleotides line up with TRBD2. The junction had 1 base not matched to a gene; V was cut back by 0 bases and J by 5 bases. The CDR3 is made up of 14 amino acids. Looked up from germline, CDR1 is MNHNY and CDR2 is SVGAGI (reference sequence). DNA for the CDR3: TGTGCCAGCAGTTACTCTAGCGGGAGGAACGAGCAGTACTTC. Translating gives CASSYSSGRNEQYF.

This clone has more than one count but fewer than ten. J is TRBJ1-3 and V is TRBV5-8, with D hard to call. CDR1 is SGHTS and CDR2 is YDEGEE in the germline V gene. The CDR3 consists of 17 residues. Trimming left V 0 bases short and J 1 base short, with 14 bases between. Written as DNA, the CDR3 is TGTGCCAGCAGCTTGGTTTTGCGGGAAGGGTCTGGAAACACCATATATTTT. Translated, it gives CASSLVLREGSGNTIYF. The full variable domain, with the rest looked up from reference TRBV5-8 and TRBJ1-3, is EAGVTQSPTHLIKTRGQQATLRCSPISGHTSVYWYQQALGLGLQFLLWYDEGEERNRGNFPPRFSGRQFPNYSSELNVNALELEDSALYLCASSLVLREGSGNTIYFGEGSWLTVV.

The chain couples TRBV6-5 to TRBJ2-7, with 13 bases fitting TRBD2. The length of the CDR3 is 14 residues. The V and J ends lost 4 bases and 4 bases, in that order; junction bases with no gene match: 1. Germline values: CDR1 MNHEY, CDR2 SVGAGI. The CDR3 protein is CASSLGLAGYEQYF. The CDR3 bases are TGTGCCAGCAGTTTGGGACTAGCGGGATACGAGCAGTACTTC.

This clone was observed a few times. The gene calls are TRBV12-1 and TRBJ1-5. TRBV12-1 is deemed a pseudogene. The CDR3 length is 16 residues. CDR3 bases: TGTGCCAGCAGCCCATGCCGGGTCCCGGCGTGGCAGCCCCAGCATTTT. This sequence encodes CASSPCRVPAWQPQHF.

This clone was seen only a few times. V and J are TRBV2 and TRBJ2-1; 7 bases agree with TRBD1. Germline V gene data show CDR1 as SNHLY and CDR2 as FYNNEI. The CDR3 loop spans 14 amino acids. The V and J ends lost 8 bases and 0 bases, in that order; junction bases with no gene match: 4. The CDR3 DNA follows: TGTGCCAGCGGCTGGGACAGCTCCTACAATGAGCAGTTCTTC. The encoded protein is CASGWDSSYNEQFF.

The chain is built from TRBV29-1 and TRBJ2-7; 10 bases align to TRBD1. The CDR3 is 14 amino acids. CDR1 and CDR2 (germline): SQVTM, ANQGSEA. V dropped 2 bases and J dropped 6; count of bases not matched to a gene: 7. CDR3 residues: CSVERGQGRREQYF. Here the CDR3 DNA reads TGCAGCGTTGAACGGGGACAGGGGAGGCGCGAGCAGTACTTC.

The chain links TRBV4-3 to TRBJ1-1; D not resolved. This CDR3 contains 14 residues. CDR1 and CDR2 (germline): LGHNA, YSLEER. The V end was cut by 0 bases, the J end by 0 bases, with 5 bases between. CDR3 DNA: TGCGCCAGCAGCCAAGAGCGAATGAACACTGAAGCTTTCTTT. It specifies CASSQERMNTEAFF.

For the CDR3, the DNA is TGTGCCAGCACTCGGGCGGGAGCACAAGAGACCCAGTACTTC. Its translation: CASTRAGAQETQYF. The J gene is TRBJ2-5, the V gene TRBV28, with TRBD2 matching over 7 bases. The CDR3 spans 14 residues. J lost 2 bases, V lost 7 bases, and 7 bases had no gene match. Germline CDR1 and CDR2: MDHEN and SYDVKM.

The V and J genes are TRBV9 and TRBJ2-1, with TRBD2 identical over 9 bases. V lost 0 bases, J lost 3 bases, and 4 bases stayed unmatched. The CDR3 runs to 16 residues. Germline V CDR1 and CDR2: SGDLS, YYNGEE. In DNA, the CDR3 is TGTGCCAGCAGCGTAGGAGCGGGAGGTAACTACAATGAGCAGTTCTTC. This translates into CASSVGAGGNYNEQFF.

There are a few counts of this clone. The J gene is TRBJ2-1, the V gene TRBV6-4, with 10 bases fitting TRBD2. CDR3 length equals 17 residues. In germline, CDR1 is MRHNA, CDR2 SNTAGT. The V gene end was trimmed by 3 bases and the J gene end by 5 bases; junction bases not matched to a gene: 10. CDR3 nucleotide sequence: TGTGCCAGCAGTGATAACGGACTAGCGGACTCTAACAATGAGCAGTTCTTC. Translation: CASSDNGLADSNNEQFF.

The chain joins TRBV19 to TRBJ2-2, with D hard to call. The germline V and J ends were trimmed by 6 bases and 4 bases, with 18 bases remaining between them. The length of the CDR3 is 16 residues. Germline V lookup: CDR1 LNHDA, CDR2 SQIVND (reference sequence). CDR3 residues: CASSSEEDSPTGELFF. In DNA, the CDR3 is TGTGCCAGTAGCAGCGAAGAAGACTCTCCCACCGGGGAGCTGTTTTTT. Using reference TRBV19 and TRBJ2-2 for the parts outside the CDR3, the full variable domain is DGGITQSPKYLFRKEGQNVTLSCEQNLNHDAMYWYRQDPGQGLRLIYYSQIVNDFQKGDIAEGYSVSREKKESFPLTVTSAQKNPTAFYLCASSSEEDSPTGELFFGEGSRLTVL.

The chain uses TRBV10-2 and TRBJ1-2; 8 bases match TRBD1. This CDR3 is built from 15 residues. V lost 0 bases and J lost 4; bases outside the gene matches: 4. Looked up from germline, CDR1 is WSHSY and CDR2 is SAAADI. CDR3 in DNA: TGCGCCAGCAGTGAGTCGCCAGGGGGCGGCTATGGCTACACCTTC. Translation: CASSESPGGGYGYTF.

A few counts support this clone. The rearrangement uses TRBV28 and TRBJ2-5; 8 nucleotides line up with TRBD2. After removal of 8 bases from V and 2 bases from J, the junction contained 4 bases not matched to a gene. The CDR3 covers 13 residues. CDR1 MDHEN and CDR2 SYDVKM come from the germline V gene. Here the CDR3 reads CASGSGIQETQYF. In nucleotides, the CDR3 is TGTGCCAGCGGTAGCGGGATACAAGAGACCCAGTACTTC.